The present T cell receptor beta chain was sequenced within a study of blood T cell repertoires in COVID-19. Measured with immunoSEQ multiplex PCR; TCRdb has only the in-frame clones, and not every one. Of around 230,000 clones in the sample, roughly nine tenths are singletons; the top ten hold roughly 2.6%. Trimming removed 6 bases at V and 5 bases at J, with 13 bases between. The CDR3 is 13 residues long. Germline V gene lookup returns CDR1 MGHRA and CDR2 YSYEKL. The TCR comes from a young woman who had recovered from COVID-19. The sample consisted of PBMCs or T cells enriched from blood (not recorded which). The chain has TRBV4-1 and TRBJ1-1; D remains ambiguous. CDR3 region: CASSSARKTEAFF. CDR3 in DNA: TGCGCCAGCAGTTCAGCGCGGAAGACTGAAGCTTTCTTT.